This T cell receptor (beta chain) was retrieved from a study of CD8 T cells in Susac syndrome. In regard to this clonotype: The antigen is undetermined.

The CDR3 runs 16 residues. V shed 3 bases and J 4 bases; nucleotides not matched to a gene: 6. CDR1 and CDR2 (germline): KGHDR, SFDVKD. Study-level findings and limits: In TEMRA cells and active patients, CD8+ clonal expansion in Susac reached its peak.

Negative isolation was used for CD8+ and CD4+ T cells, and FACS enrichment was applied to TEMRA cells. Reverse transcription of roughly 0.45 to 1 ug RNA used random hexamers. TCRdb reprocessed the immunoSEQ multiplex PCR reads via MiXCR and lists one record per CDR3 protein. The repertoire holds tens of thousands of distinct CDR3 sequences, with 94% as singletons. The specimen was CD8+ T cells from PBMCs. The V gene is TRBV24-1, the J gene TRBJ2-1, with 9 bases that match TRBD1. This clonotype originated in a human donor with Susac syndrome. The CDR3 spells CATSDPGTGNYNEQFF. CDR3 coding DNA: TGTGCCACCAGTGATCCCGGGACAGGGAATTACAATGAGCAGTTCTTC.